These T cell receptor beta chains were read from a single sample in a study of blood T cell repertoires in COVID-19. Method: immunoSEQ multiplex PCR; TCRdb's copy keeps in-frame clones and lacks some. The table includes roughly 160,000 clones, roughly 84% detected once. Sequenced input: PBMCs or T cells enriched from blood (not recorded which). All receptors come from a man in his 60s who had recovered from COVID-19. The CDR3 runs from the conserved cysteine through the conserved F or W. The D gene is left open where the match is weak. Where a row states a size, it is once, few, many or the class of an expanded clone; other rows omit it.

j_call d_call clone_size v_call cdr3_nt cdr3_aa
TRBJ1-1 - - TRBV12-3/TRBV12-4 TGTGCCAGCAGTCCCGCGATACGGACTGAAGCTTTCTTT CASSPAIRTEAFF
TRBJ2-3 - - TRBV5-4 TGTGCCAGCAGCTTGGACGGGGATCTCACAGATACGCAGTATTTT CASSLDGDLTDTQYF
TRBJ2-5 TRBD1 - TRBV27 TGTGCCAGCAGTTTCGGGGACAGGGTTGGAGAGACCCAGTACTTC CASSFGDRVGETQYF
TRBJ2-1 - once TRBV7-6 TGTGCCAGCAGCTTACGATTAAGCATTAACTACAATGAGCAGTTCTTC CASSLRLSINYNEQFF
TRBJ1-5 - - TRBV27 TGTGCCAGCAGTTTCGCTAGTCAGAATAGCAATCAGCCCCAGCATTTT CASSFASQNSNQPQHF
TRBJ2-2 TRBD1 - TRBV24-1 TGTGCCACCAGTGATTTGTCGGGGACAGACGCGAACACCGGGGAGCTGTTTTTT CATSDLSGTDANTGELFF
TRBJ2-5 TRBD2 - TRBV7-2 TGCGCCAGCAGCCACGAAGCGGGGGCGGGACAGTACTTC CASSHEAGAGQYF
TRBJ1-1 - - TRBV12-3/TRBV12-4 TGTGCCAGCAGTTTAAGCGGGACAAGATTT CASSLSGTRF
TRBJ2-4 TRBD2 - TRBV5-1 TGCGCCAGCAGCCTAACTAGCGGGACAGGACAACTAGCCAAAAACATTCAGTACTTC CASSLTSGTGQLAKNIQYF
TRBJ1-2 TRBD1 - TRBV6-5 TGTGCCAGCAGAACGGGACAGCCTGGTGGTGGCTACACCTTC CASRTGQPGGGYTF
TRBJ2-5 - many TRBV11-3 TGTGCCAGCAGCTTAGGGCGGTCAAGTGAGACCCAGTACTTC CASSLGRSSETQYF